The following is a T cell receptor (beta chain) sequence with its context. Its antigen is unidentified. The CD4+ fraction was divided into a CD45RA+ naive subset and a CD45RA-negative memory subset. CDR3 size: 15 residues. CDR1 and CDR2 from the germline V gene are MNHEY and SVGAGI. V was trimmed by 5 bases and J by 4 bases, leaving 17 bases between them. This record comes from a study of shared clonotypes between healthy human individuals. Whole-study context: Donor ages ranged 18 to 49 years: a couple of women, a few men. Study results and caveats: Between a few donors, naive CD4 clonotypes were shared at a level of approximately 5%. Generation probabilities were higher for clonotypes shared across all four sorted-subset donors than for unshared ones.

Data came from immunoSEQ multiplex PCR; TCRdb stores just in-frame clones and leaves some out. The profile shows roughly 2,500,000 clones, roughly 93% of them singletons. The receptor comes from a man aged 18-30 years in good health. Some clones in this sample may be carry-over from other donors' samples. The chain links TRBV6-5 to TRBJ1-2, with D tentatively TRBD1 (5 bases). The sequencing input was naive CD4+ T cells from PBMCs. The sample's subset: CD45RA+ positively selected. This CDR3 is CASSQRDRESYGYTF. The CDR3 region has the DNA TGTGCCAGCAGTCAGAGGGACCGAGAGAGCTATGGCTACACCTTC.